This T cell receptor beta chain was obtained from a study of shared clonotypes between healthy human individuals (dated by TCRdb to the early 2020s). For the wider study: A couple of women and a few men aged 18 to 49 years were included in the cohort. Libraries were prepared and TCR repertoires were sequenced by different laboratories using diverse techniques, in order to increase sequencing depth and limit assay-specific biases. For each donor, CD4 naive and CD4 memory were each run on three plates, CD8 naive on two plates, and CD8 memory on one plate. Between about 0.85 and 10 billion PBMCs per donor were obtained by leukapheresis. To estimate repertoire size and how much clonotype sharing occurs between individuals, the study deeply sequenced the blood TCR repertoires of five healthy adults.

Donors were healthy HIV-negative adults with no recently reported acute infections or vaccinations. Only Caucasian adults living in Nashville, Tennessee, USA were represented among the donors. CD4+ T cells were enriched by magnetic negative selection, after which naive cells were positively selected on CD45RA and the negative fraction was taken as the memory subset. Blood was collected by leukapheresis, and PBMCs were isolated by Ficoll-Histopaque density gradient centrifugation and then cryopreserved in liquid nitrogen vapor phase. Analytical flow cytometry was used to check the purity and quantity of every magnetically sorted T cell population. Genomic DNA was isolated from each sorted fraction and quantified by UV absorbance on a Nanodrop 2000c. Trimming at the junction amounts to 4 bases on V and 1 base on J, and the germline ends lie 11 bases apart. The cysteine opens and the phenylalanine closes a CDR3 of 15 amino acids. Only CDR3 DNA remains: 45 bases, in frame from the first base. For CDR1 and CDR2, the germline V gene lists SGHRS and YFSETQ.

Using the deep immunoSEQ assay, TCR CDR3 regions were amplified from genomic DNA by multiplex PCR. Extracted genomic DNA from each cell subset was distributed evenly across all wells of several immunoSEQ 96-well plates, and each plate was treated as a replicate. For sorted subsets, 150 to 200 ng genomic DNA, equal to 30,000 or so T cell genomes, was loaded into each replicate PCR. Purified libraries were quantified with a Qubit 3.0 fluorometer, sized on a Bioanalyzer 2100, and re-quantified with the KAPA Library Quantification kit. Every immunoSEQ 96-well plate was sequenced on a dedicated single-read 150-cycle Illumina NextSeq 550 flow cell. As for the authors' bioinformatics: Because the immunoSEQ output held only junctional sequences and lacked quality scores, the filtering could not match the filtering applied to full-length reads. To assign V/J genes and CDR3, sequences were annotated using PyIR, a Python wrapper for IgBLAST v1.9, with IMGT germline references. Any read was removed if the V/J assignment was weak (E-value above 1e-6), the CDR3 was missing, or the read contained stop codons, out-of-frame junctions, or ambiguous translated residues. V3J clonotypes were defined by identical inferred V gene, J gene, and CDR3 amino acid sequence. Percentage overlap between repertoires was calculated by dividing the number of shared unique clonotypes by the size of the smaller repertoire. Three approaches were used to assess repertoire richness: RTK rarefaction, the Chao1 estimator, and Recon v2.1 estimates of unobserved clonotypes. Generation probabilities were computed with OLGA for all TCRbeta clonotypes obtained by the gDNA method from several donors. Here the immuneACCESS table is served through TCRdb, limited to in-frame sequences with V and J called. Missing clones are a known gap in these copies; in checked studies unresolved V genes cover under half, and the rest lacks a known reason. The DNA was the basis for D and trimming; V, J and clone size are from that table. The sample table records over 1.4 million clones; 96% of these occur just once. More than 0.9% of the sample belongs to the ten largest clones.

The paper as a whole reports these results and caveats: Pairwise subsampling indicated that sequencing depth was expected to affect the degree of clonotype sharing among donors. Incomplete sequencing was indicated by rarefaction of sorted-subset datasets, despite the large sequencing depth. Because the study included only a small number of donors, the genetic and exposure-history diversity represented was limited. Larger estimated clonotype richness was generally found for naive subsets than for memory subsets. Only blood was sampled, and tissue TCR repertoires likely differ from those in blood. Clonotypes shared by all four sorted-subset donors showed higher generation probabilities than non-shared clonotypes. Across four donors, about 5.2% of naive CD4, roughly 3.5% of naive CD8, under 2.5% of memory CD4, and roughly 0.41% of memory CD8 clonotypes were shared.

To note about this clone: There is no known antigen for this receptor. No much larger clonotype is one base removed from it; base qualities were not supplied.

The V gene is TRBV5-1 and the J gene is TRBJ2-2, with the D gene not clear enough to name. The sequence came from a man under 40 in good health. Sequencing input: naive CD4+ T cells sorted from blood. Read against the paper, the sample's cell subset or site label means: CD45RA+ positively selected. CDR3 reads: CASSQPPGNTGELFF. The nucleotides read TGCGCCAGCAGCCAGCCGCCAGGGAACACCGGGGAGCTGTTTTTT.